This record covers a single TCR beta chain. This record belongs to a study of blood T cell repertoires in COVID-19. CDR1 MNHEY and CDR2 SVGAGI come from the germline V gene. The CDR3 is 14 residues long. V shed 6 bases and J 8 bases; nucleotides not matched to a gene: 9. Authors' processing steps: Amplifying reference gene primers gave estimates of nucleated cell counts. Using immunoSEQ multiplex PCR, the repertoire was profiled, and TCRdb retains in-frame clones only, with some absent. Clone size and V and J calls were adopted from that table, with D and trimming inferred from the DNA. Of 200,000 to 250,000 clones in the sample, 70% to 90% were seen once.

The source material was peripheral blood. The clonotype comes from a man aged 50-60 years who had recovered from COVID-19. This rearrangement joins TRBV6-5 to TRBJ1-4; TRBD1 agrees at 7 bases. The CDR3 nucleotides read TGTGCCAGCAGACCACAGGGGCTGGGGGAAAAACTGTTTTTT. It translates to CASRPQGLGEKLFF.